This T cell receptor beta chain appears in the sequencing data of a study of cytomegalovirus exposure and HLA in healthy donors listed by TCRdb under 2017. In the study overall: In an earlier analysis of 587 of the donors, 276 Gb of sequence data and 100 million or so unique TCR beta sequences from roughly 200 million T cells were reported. About 280 gigabases of sequencing data and around 88 million unique TCR sequences made up an early release that covered under 750 HLA-typed donors. The genetic ancestry cluster associated with self-reported Caucasian donors included about 81% of the 350 to 500 genotyped donors. The aim of the study was to test whether cataloging public T cell receptors could identify signatures of past pathogen exposure. Using immunosequencing, the study profiled T cell repertoires from 550 to 750 subjects and related those repertoires to cytomegalovirus serostatus. In addition to the first cohort of approximately 650 subjects, a separate validation cohort of approximately 110 different subjects was used. To predict cytomegalovirus infection status, the study combined high-throughput TCR immunosequencing, statistical association of individual TCRs with disease status, and machine learning. To study patterns of TCR occurrence, a later analysis re-analyzed previously published TCR beta repertoires from 666 donors and added high-resolution HLA genotyping. Rather than using new phenotypic data, the later analysis identified candidate immune exposures from TCR beta sequences and from how often those sequences occurred across donors. An earlier analysis of nearly 600 of the donors applied high-throughput TCR beta sequencing to assess whether each TCR beta V gene segment acted as functional or pseudogenic. Donor age, sex, ethnicity and CMV serostatus were collected together with the repertoire data. Genome-wide SNP genotypes for about 55% of the 666 donors were used in a later genetic analysis, which treated that subset as a discovery cohort. Every repertoire in the discovery cohort had been generated on one and the same sequencing platform. HLA typing covered class I and class II loci at four-digit resolution. Typing coverage differed by locus: A, B, C, DRB1 and DQB1 were typed in about 620-630 donors, DQA1 in about 500, DPA1 in roughly 590, and DPB1 in just under 480. Four or five DR-DQ haplotypes were treated as single units for association and clustering because of strong linkage in the cohort. Among around 400 genotyped donors of the cohort, an average of around 240,000 unique TCR beta nucleotide sequences were sequenced per donor, 15% to 20% of them non-productive.

Counted from cysteine to phenylalanine, this CDR3 has 12 amino acids. The DNA shown is the 36-base CDR3, in frame from base 1. The V end loses 6 bases and the J end loses 3 bases, and a stretch of 8 bases separates them. Reading the germline V gene (reference sequence) gives CDR1 SEHNR and CDR2 FQNEAQ. In total, roughly 670 healthy bone marrow donors made up the cohort. Cohort members were all nominally healthy when sampled, although unrecorded immune exposures were likely present. The donor tested CMV seronegative, placing the donor among the 350 or so seronegative members of the cohort. Every donor gave a peripheral blood sample, and the peripheral blood mononuclear cells from that sample were used for TCR beta sequencing. Genomic DNA was extracted from the blood cell samples with the Qiagen DNeasy Blood Extraction Kit. The table lists this clone with a few counts. Its antigen is not yet known. No base quality values were provided; no much bigger clone lies one nucleotide off.

The investigation overall reported the following: In a later analysis, 15,000 to 20,000 TCR beta sequences were associated with specific HLA alleles at a false discovery rate of 0.05. In the study, some 160 TCR beta chains were listed as associated with cytomegalovirus. Linkage disequilibrium might explain the correlated functional status among segregating V segments, but an unknown experimental factor could not be excluded. In an earlier analysis of 587 of the donors, most TCR beta V segments appeared in productive rearrangements about 87% or about 30% of the time, broadly matching IMGT annotations. CMV serostatus was the only immune exposure information available for the cohort. Presence/absence analyses assumed roughly uniform sequencing depth across donors, an assumption that may not hold. Because HLA typing was missing for some donors at each locus, association tests included only the typed subset. Because the 87-base-pair reads could not distinguish some IMGT-functional V segments, including TRBV6-2 and TRBV6-3, those segments were excluded. According to a later analysis, TCR association rates differed among HLA loci, with DRB1 alleles showing the most associated TCRs and HLA-C alleles showing the fewest. Assigning TCR associations to individual alleles was difficult when HLA alleles, especially DR and DQ, strongly co-occurred. The authors suggested that the approach could potentially be generalized to other disease states and immunological phenotypes. Several of the top co-occurrence clusters appeared to be linked to parvovirus B19, influenza, CMV and Epstein-Barr virus, according to a later analysis. The sequencing pipeline was judged likely to have produced a cluster of highly shared sequence variants as a technical artifact. The classifier was reported to diagnose cytomegalovirus status with high specificity and sensitivity in both the original and validation cohorts. Three of the identified cytomegalovirus-associated TCR beta chains were confirmed in vitro to be specific for cytomegalovirus antigens. An association between a missense DCLRE1C variant and V-gene and J-gene trimming of TCR beta chains was found in a later genetic analysis and replicated in an independent cohort. Because counts were too low, 15 to 20 rarely observed V segments, including chromosome 9 orphons, were excluded from the earlier analysis of fewer than 650 of the donors. In a later genetic analysis, fewer N-insertions in productive TCRs were reported among donors in an Asian-associated ancestry cluster than the roughly 700-donor mean. Most TCR sequences were observed very rarely across donors, whereas some public TCRs were present in many individuals. According to a later analysis, most CMV-associated TCR beta chains appeared to be HLA-restricted, and the HLA associations seemed to be driven largely by CMV exposure. In this cohort, only TCR beta chains were sequenced, and detectable features were limited by the absence of alpha or paired-chain data. A later analysis found that HLA-associated TCR beta chains were more clonally expanded and had lower generation probabilities than equally common non-associated chains. A further reported finding was that TCR beta sequences accurately predicted the HLA-A and HLA-B alleles for most subjects in the first cohort.

To prepare the library, the immunoSEQ multiplex PCR assay was applied. A mixture of 60 forward primers for TCR Vbeta segments and 13 reverse primers for TCR Jbeta segments was used in the multiplex PCR. Amplification of the CDR3 region of rearranged TCR beta genes was performed with a multiplex PCR assay on genomic DNA. The amplified TCR beta libraries were sequenced on the Illumina HiSeq System as 87-base-pair reads. On the authors' methods: In a later analysis, 70 million to 95 million unique TCR beta chains were counted across the roughly 700 repertoires, and roughly 11 million of these chains were shared by at least two donors. A nearest-neighbor algorithm error-corrected the raw reads and collapsed the reads into unique sequences, merging closely related sequences to remove PCR and sequencing errors. V, D and J gene segments were assigned by aligning CDR3 sequences to IMGT reference sequences. For a sequence to be retained, a match of at least six nucleotides was required to both a V gene segment and a J gene segment. A rearrangement counted as productive if the CDR3 had no stop codons and remained in frame with V and J, and every other rearrangement counted as non-productive. CDR3 was defined according to IMGT convention as the region running from the second conserved V-encoded cysteine to the conserved J-encoded phenylalanine. Sequences without an unambiguous match to a single V gene segment were excluded from the earlier analysis of approximately 560 of the donors. An earlier analysis of a few hundred of the donors classified V segments as functional when productive rearrangements were above 56.7% and as segregating when the standard deviation between donors was above 5%. A statistical classification framework was built for diagnosing cytomegalovirus status from the catalog of TCR beta chain sequences. V and J gene assignment, in a later analysis, came from comparing TCR nucleotide sequences with IMGT/GENE-DB human TR gene sequences. In a later analysis, CDR3 sequences and most-parsimonious VDJ recombination scenarios were assigned using the TCRdist pipeline. A later analysis defined each TCR beta chain by its CDR3 amino acid sequence plus V-gene family, and excluded reads lacking a unique V-gene family. To address suspected cross-contamination and a sequencing artifact, a later analysis removed a few hundred highly shared, low-generation-probability nucleotide sequences. For each public chain, a later analysis derived a clonal expansion index from normalized ranks of inferred template counts within each repertoire. In a later analysis, generation probabilities were computed using a VDJ recombination model fitted to out-of-frame rearrangements, and the results were checked against IGoR. In a later analysis, TCR-TCR, TCR-HLA and TCR-CMV co-occurrence was scored with hypergeometric tests, and a repertoire-size bias correction was applied to TCR pairs. False discovery rates were estimated in a later analysis by permuting HLA or CMV assignments 20 times. A later analysis grouped co-occurring TCRs with DBSCAN, adding TCRdist sequence similarity when clustering within HLA-allele-positive subsets. Co-occurrence clustering excluded repertoires with fewer than 30,000 or more than 120,000 public chains, plus five with anomalous nucleotide sharing. TCRdb stores this immuneACCESS table with in-frame sequences only. Part of the clones is absent; in the studies checked, under half of the shortfall reflects unresolved V genes, and no reason is known for the rest. The V and J calls and clone size are taken from that table; D and trimming were inferred from the DNA. This sample is represented by approximately 200,000 clones; roughly four fifths of them were singletons. The leading ten clones occupy 1.5% to 2% of the sample.

This TCR derives from a man aged 25-45 years in good health and CMV-seronegative. The sequencing sample was made of PBMCs. Recombination connected TRBV7-9 to TRBJ1-1, with the D gene not clear enough to name. The CDR3: CASSYLDTEAFF. The DNA is TGTGCCAGCAGTTACTTGGACACTGAAGCTTTCTTT.